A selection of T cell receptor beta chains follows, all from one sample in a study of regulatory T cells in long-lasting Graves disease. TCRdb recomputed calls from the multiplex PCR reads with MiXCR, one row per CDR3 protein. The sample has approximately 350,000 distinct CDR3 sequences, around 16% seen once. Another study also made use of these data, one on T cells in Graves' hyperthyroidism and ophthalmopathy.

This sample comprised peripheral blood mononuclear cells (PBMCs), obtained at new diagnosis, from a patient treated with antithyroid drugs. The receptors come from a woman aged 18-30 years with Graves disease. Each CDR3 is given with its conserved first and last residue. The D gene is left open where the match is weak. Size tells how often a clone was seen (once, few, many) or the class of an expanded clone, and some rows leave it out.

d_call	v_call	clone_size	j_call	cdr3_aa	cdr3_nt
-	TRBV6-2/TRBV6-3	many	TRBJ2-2	CASSKEMRRMTTGELFF	TGTGCCAGCAGTAAGGAGATGAGACGGATGACCACCGGGGAGCTGTTTTTT
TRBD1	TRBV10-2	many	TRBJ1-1	CASMEGAGINTEAFF	TGCGCCAGCATGGAGGGGGCAGGGATTAACACTGAAGCTTTCTTT
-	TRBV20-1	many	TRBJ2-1	CSVWGGEQFF	TGCAGTGTGTGGGGTGGGGAGCAGTTCTTC
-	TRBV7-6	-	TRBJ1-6	CASSPRQEDSPLHF	TGTGCCAGCAGCCCACGACAGGAAGATTCACCCCTCCACTTT
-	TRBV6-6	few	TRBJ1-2	CTSSYSTGLYGYTF	TGTACCAGCAGTTACTCGACCGGGCTCTATGGCTACACCTTC
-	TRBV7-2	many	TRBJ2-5	CASSPNLRGTQYF	TGTGCCAGCAGCCCCAACCTACGAGGGACCCAGTACTTC
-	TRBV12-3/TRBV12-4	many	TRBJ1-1	CASSELQGGNTEAFF	TGTGCCAGCAGTGAGCTACAGGGAGGGAACACTGAAGCTTTCTTT
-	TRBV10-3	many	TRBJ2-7	CAISDSRYEQYF	TGTGCCATCAGTGACTCTAGGTACGAGCAGTACTTC
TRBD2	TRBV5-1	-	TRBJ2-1	CASRLLRTSGGAYNEQFF	TGCGCCAGCCGCCTCCTCAGGACTAGCGGGGGGGCGTACAATGAGCAGTTCTTC
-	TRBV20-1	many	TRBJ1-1	CSARVTELEAFF	TGCAGTGCTAGAGTCACGGAACTCGAAGCTTTCTTT
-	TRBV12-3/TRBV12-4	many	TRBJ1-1	CASSFQGLNTEAFF	TGTGCCAGCAGTTTCCAGGGATTGAACACTGAAGCTTTCTTT
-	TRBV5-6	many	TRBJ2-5	CASSLASPVETQYF	TGTGCCAGCAGCTTGGCGTCCCCCGTAGAGACCCAGTACTTC
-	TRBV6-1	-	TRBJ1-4	CASSEVWGGREKLFF	TGTGCCAGCAGTGAAGTGTGGGGAGGTAGGGAAAAACTGTTTTTT
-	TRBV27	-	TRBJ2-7	CASSFRGISYEQYF	TGTGCCAGCAGTTTCCGGGGGATCTCCTACGAGCAGTACTTC
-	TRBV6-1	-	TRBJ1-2	CASRLLGVSNYGYTF	TGTGCCAGCAGACTCCTAGGGGTATCTAACTATGGCTACACCTTC
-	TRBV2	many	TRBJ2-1	CASSGRTDLNEQFF	TGTGCCAGCAGCGGGAGGACAGATTTGAATGAGCAGTTCTTC
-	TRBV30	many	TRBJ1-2	CAWTPPSRYYGYTF	TGTGCCTGGACGCCCCCCTCTAGATACTATGGCTACACCTTC
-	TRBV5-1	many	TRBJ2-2	CASSLAERASVGELFF	TGCGCCAGCAGCTTGGCCGAGCGGGCGTCCGTCGGGGAGCTGTTTTTT
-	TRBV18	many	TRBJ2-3	CASSPLARTDTQYF	TGTGCCAGCTCACCCCTAGCGCGAACAGATACGCAGTATTTT
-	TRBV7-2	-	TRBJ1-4	CASSFDSATNEKLFF	TGTGCCAGCAGCTTCGACAGTGCAACTAATGAAAAACTGTTTTTT
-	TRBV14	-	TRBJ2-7	CASSQGFRFYEQYF	TGTGCCAGCAGCCAAGGGTTCAGATTCTACGAGCAGTACTTC
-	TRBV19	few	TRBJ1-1	CASMGWDLLPEGAFF	TGTGCCAGTATGGGGTGGGACCTTTTGCCGGAAGGAGCTTTCTTT
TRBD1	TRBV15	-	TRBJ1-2	CATSRQGGNYGYTF	TGTGCCACCAGCAGACAAGGGGGCAACTATGGCTACACCTTC
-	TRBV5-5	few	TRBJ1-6	CASIPGGISYNSPLHF	TGTGCCAGCATCCCCGGAGGTATCTCCTATAATTCACCCCTCCACTTT
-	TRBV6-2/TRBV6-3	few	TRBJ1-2	CASSHRGGYTF	TGTGCCAGCAGCCACCGGGGTGGCTACACCTTC
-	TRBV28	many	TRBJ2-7	CASSSGDRFRGGYEQYF	TGTGCCAGCAGTTCCGGGGACAGGTTCCGGGGGGGGTACGAGCAGTACTTC
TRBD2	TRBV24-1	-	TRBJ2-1	CATGSSGSRGDEQFF	TGTGCCACCGGGTCGAGCGGGAGTAGGGGGGATGAGCAGTTCTTC
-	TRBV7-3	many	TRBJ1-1	CASSLGQGGMNTEAFF	TGTGCCAGCAGCTTAGGTCAGGGAGGAATGAACACTGAAGCTTTCTTT
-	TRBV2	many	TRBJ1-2	CASRPLGTIYGYTF	TGTGCCAGCAGGCCCCTCGGGACAATCTATGGCTACACCTTC
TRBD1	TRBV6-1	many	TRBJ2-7	CASSPSGTGGYEQYF	TGTGCCAGCAGTCCATCCGGGACAGGGGGCTACGAGCAGTACTTC
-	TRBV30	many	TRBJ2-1	CAWSVGFGANRGGQFF	TGTGCCTGGAGTGTAGGGTTTGGGGCCAACCGAGGGGGGCAGTTCTTC
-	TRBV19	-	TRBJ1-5	CASKTGTTSNQPQHF	TGTGCCAGTAAAACAGGGACGACGAGCAATCAGCCCCAGCATTTT
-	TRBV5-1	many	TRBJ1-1	CASSLAWLGSEAFF	TGCGCCAGCAGCTTGGCCTGGTTGGGAAGTGAAGCTTTCTTT
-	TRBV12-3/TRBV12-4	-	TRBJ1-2	CASGLDSIGGYTF	TGTGCCAGCGGCCTCGACTCGATTGGGGGCTACACCTTC
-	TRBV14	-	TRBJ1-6	CAPHEVTGCFISPLHF	TGTGCCCCCCACGAGGTTACAGGGTGTTTTATTTCACCCCTCCACTTT
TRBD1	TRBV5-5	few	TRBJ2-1	CASSFQGDEQFF	TGTGCCAGCAGTTTCCAGGGGGATGAGCAGTTCTTC
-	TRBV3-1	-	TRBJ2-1	CASSHGGTLRGEQFF	TGTGCCAGCAGCCACGGCGGGACGCTAAGGGGGGAGCAGTTCTTC
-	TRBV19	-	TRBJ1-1	CASRQSQNTEAFF	TGTGCCAGTAGGCAGTCACAGAACACTGAAGCTTTCTTT
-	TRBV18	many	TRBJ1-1	CASSPQGPTEAFF	TGTGCCAGCTCTCCTCAGGGACCCACTGAAGCTTTCTTT
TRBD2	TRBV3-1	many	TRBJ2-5	CASRKGGGRGVQETQYF	TGTGCCAGCAGGAAAGGGGGCGGGAGGGGGGTCCAAGAGACCCAGTACTTC
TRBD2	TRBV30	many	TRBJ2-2	CAWRERETTGELFF	TGTGCCTGGAGGGAGCGGGAGACCACCGGGGAGCTGTTTTTT
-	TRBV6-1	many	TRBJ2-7	CASTSEGPSYEQYF	TGTGCCAGCACTTCGGAGGGGCCATCCTACGAGCAGTACTTC
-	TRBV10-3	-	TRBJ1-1	CAISEGLDRFEAFF	TGTGCCATCAGTGAGGGACTAGACAGGTTTGAAGCTTTCTTT